This T cell receptor (beta chain) comes out of a study of control samples from healthy donors and cancer patients. In germline, CDR1 is SGHTA, CDR2 FQGNSA. V trimming: 3 bases; J trimming: 9 bases; junction bases outside the gene matches: 4. The CDR3 is 14 amino acids. The repertoire was sequenced with immunoSEQ multiplex PCR; TCRdb's copy has only in-frame clones and lacks some. The sample lists tens of thousands of clones; more than 75% were seen once. This sequence originates from a woman between 45 and 65 years old with lung cancer. The chain links TRBV7-2 to TRBJ1-5, with 11 bases lining up with TRBD1. Sequencing was carried out using PBMCs. The DNA for the CDR3 is TGTGCCAGCAGCTTGGACAGGGGGCAGAGGCCCCAGCATTTT. This codes for CASSLDRGQRPQHF.